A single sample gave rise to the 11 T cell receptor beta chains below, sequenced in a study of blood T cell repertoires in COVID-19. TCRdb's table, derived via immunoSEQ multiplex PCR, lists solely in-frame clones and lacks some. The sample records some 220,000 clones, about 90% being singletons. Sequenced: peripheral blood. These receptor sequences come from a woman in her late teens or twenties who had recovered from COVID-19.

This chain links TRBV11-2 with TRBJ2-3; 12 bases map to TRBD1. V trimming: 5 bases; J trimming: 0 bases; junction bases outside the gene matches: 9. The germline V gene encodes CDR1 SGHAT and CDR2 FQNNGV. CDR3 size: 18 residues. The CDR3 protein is CASSLRDRGQVSTDTQYF. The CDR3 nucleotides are TGTGCCAGCAGCCTCCGGGACAGGGGGCAAGTTAGCACAGATACGCAGTATTTT.

CDR3 nucleotide sequence: TGTGCCACCAGCCGAAGCCCCGGGACAGGGGGCTACGAGCAGTACTTC. Translating it yields CATSRSPGTGGYEQYF. This sequence joins TRBV15 and TRBJ2-7, with 11 bases lining up with TRBD1. The germline CDR1 and CDR2 sequences are LNHNV and YYDKDF (reference sequence). With V trimmed by 5 bases and J by 3 bases, 9 bases remained unmatched. The CDR3 length is 16 residues.

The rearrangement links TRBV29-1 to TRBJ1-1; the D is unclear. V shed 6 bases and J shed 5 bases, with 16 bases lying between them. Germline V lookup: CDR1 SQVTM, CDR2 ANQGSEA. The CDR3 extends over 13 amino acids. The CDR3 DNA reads TGCAGCGTCAGTCCGGGAAGGTCAACTGAAGCTTTCTTT. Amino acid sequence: CSVSPGRSTEAFF.

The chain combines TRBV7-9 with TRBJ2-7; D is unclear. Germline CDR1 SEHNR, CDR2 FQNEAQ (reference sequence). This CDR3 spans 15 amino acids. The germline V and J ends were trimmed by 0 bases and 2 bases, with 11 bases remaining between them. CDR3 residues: CASSLASGITYEQYF. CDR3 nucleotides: TGTGCCAGCAGCTTAGCATCGGGTATTACCTACGAGCAGTACTTC.

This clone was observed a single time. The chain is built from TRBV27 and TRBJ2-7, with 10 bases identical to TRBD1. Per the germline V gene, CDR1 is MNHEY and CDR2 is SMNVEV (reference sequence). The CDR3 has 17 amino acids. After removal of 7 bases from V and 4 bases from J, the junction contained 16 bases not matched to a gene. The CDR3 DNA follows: TGTGCCAGCATGTCGTTCGAGACAGGGGGCTCCCTTTACGAGCAGTACTTC. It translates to CASMSFETGGSLYEQYF.

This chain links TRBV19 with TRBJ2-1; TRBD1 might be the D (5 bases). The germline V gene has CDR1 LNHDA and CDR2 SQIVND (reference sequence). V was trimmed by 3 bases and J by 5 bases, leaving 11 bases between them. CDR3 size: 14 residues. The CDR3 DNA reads TGTGCCAGTAGTATTTCCGGACACGACAATGAGCAGTTCTTC. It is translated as CASSISGHDNEQFF.

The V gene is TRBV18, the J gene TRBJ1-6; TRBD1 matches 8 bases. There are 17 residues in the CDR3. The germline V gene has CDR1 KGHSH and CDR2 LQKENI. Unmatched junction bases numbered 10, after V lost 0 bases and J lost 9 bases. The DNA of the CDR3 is TGTGCCAGCTCACCACCGTCGGGGACAGGCCCTGGTTCACCCCTCCACTTT. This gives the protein CASSPPSGTGPGSPLHF.

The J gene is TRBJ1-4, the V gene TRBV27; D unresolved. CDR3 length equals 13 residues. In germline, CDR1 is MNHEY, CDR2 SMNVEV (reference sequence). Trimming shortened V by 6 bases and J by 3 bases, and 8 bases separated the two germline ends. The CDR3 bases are TGTGCCAGCAGGCCTAATTCTAATGAAAAACTGTTTTTT. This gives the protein CASRPNSNEKLFF.

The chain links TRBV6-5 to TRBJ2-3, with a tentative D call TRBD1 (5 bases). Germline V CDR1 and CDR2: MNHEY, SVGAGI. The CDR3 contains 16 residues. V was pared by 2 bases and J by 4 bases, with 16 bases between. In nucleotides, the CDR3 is TGTGCCAGCAGTTACAACCGACAGTTTTCTTCAGATACGCAGTATTTT. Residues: CASSYNRQFSSDTQYF.

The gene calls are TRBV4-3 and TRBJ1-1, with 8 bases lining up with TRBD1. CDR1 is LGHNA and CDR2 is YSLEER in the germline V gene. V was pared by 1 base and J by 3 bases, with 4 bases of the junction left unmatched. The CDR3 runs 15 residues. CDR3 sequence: CASSQGDRWDTEAFF. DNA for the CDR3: TGCGCCAGCAGCCAAGGGGACAGGTGGGACACTGAAGCTTTCTTT.

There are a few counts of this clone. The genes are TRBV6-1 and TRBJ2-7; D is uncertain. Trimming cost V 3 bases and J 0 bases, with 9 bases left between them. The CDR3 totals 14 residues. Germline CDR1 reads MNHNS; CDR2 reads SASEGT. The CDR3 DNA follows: TGTGCCAGCAGTGATATGAGCGTCTCCTACGAGCAGTACTTC. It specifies CASSDMSVSYEQYF.